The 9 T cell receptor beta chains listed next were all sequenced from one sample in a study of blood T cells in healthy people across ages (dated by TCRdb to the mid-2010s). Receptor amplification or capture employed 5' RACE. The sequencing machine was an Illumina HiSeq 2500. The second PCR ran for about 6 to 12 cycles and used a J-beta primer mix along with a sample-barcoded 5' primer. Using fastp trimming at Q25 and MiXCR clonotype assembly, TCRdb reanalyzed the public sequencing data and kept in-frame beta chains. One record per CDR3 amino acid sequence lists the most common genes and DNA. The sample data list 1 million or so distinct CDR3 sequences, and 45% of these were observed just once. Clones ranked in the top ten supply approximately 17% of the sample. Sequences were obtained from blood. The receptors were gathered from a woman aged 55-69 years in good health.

Here the CDR3 DNA reads TGTGCCAGCAGCCAATCGAAGGGGTTGGAAAGGCTCTATGGCTACACCTTC. This translates into CASSQSKGLERLYGYTF. This sequence joins TRBV16 and TRBJ1-2, with D possibly matching TRBD1 (5 bases). The CDR3 loop spans 17 amino acids. Germline-derived CDR1 and CDR2 are KGHSY and FQNENV. V was trimmed by 0 bases and J by 4 bases, leaving 18 bases between them. Based on the CDR3 plus reference TRBV16 and TRBJ1-2, the full variable domain is GEEVAQTPKHLVRGEGQKAKLYCAPIKGHSYVFWYQQVLKNEFKFLISFQNENVFDETGMPKERFSAKCLPNSPCSLEIQATKLEDSAVYFCASSQSKGLERLYGYTFGSGTRLTVV.

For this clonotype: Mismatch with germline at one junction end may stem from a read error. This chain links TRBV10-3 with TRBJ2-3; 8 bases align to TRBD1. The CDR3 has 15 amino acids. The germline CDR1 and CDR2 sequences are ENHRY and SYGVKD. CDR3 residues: CAISVGAVGTGTQYF. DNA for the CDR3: TGTGCCATCAGTGTAGGGGCAGTCGGGACAGGTACGCAGTATTTT.

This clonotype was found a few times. The CDR3 nucleotides are TGTGCCAGCAGTTCCTCCGGGACTTCCTTGGAGACCCAGTACTTC. It translates to CASSSSGTSLETQYF. V and J are TRBV2 and TRBJ2-5, with D perhaps matching TRBD2 (6 bases). From germline, CDR1 is SNHLY and CDR2 FYNNEI. The CDR3 contains 15 residues. Trimming removed 5 bases from V and 5 bases from J, with 18 bases in between.

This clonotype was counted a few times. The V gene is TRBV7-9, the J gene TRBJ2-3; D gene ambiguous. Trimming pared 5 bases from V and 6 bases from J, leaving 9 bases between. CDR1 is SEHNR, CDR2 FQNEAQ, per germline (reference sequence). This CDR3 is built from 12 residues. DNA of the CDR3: TGTGCCAGCAGCAACAAGCCGGATACGCAGTATTTT. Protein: CASSNKPDTQYF.

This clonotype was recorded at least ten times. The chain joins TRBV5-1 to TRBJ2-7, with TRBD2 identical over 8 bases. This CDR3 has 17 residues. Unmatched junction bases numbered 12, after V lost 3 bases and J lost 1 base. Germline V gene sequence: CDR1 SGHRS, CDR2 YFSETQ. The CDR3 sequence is CASSSGSRSGSSYEQYF. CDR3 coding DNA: TGCGCCAGCAGCTCCGGCAGTCGGAGCGGGAGTTCCTACGAGCAGTACTTC.

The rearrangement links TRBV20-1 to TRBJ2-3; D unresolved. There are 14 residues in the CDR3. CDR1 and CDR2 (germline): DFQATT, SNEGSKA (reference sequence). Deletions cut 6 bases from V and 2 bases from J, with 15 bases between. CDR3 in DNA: TGCAGTGCCTCCCTCGGGCGGCCCACAGATACGCAGTATTTT. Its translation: CSASLGRPTDTQYF.

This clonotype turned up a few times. CDR3 residues: CASSDRGTYEQYF. In DNA form, the CDR3 reads TGTGCCAGCAGTGACAGGGGGACCTACGAGCAGTACTTC. The rearrangement joins TRBV2 to TRBJ2-7; 7 bases align to TRBD1. Trimming at V came to 3 bases and at J to 2 bases, leaving 1 base not matched to a gene. CDR3 length: 13 amino acids. Per germline, CDR1 SNHLY and CDR2 FYNNEI.

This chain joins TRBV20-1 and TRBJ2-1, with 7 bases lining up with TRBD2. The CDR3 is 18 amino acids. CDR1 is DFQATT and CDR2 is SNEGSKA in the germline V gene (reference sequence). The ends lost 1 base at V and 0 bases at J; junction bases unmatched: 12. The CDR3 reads CSARGGGVGASSYNEQFF. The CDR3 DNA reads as TGCAGTGCTAGAGGGGGAGGGGTCGGCGCGAGCTCCTACAATGAGCAGTTCTTC.

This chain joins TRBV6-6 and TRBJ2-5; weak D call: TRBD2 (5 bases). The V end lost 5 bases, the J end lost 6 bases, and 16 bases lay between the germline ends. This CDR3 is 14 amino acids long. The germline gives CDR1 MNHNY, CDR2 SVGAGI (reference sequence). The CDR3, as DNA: TGTGCCAGCAGTCCTTTGGGCGGGTCGAAGACCCAGTACTTC. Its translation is CASSPLGGSKTQYF.